The 6 T cell receptor beta chains below were found in one sample sequenced in a study of cytomegalovirus exposure and HLA in healthy donors. The primer mix had 60 Vbeta and 13 Jbeta primers. The data were produced by immunoSEQ multiplex PCR, yet TCRdb's version contains in-frame clones alone and is incomplete. Among approximately 160,000 clones listed, roughly four fifths were seen once. Source material: PBMCs. Every receptor here comes from a woman under 30 in good health and CMV-seronegative.

J is TRBJ2-1 and V is TRBV18; 8 bases are a match to TRBD1. The germline V gene has CDR1 KGHSH and CDR2 LQKENI. With 2 bases clipped from V and 6 bases from J, the junction kept 6 bases outside the gene matches. The CDR3 is made up of 15 amino acids. The CDR3 nucleotides read TGTGCCAGCTCACCAGTGAGACAGGGGACCAATGAGCAGTTCTTC. As protein: CASSPVRQGTNEQFF.

The chain links TRBV30 to TRBJ2-7, with a possible D match to TRBD2 (5 bases). Looked up from germline, CDR1 is GTSNPN and CDR2 is SVGIG (reference sequence). The germline V and J ends were trimmed by 1 base and 3 bases, with 10 bases remaining between them. The CDR3 has 13 amino acids. The CDR3, as DNA: TGTGCCTGGAGTGCGTCCCGGGACTACGAGCAGTACTTC. Its protein is CAWSASRDYEQYF.

This chain joins TRBV27 and TRBJ2-4; TRBD2 matches at 7 bases. Germline assignment: CDR1 MNHEY and CDR2 SMNVEV (reference sequence). The CDR3 runs to 13 residues. V shed 6 bases, J shed 4 bases, and the junction held 3 bases outside the gene matches. CDR3 protein: CASSRGDKNIQYF. CDR3 sequence (DNA): TGTGCCAGCAGCCGGGGGGATAAAAACATTCAGTACTTC.

V and J are TRBV29-1 and TRBJ2-7, with 8 positions matching TRBD2. Per germline, CDR1 SQVTM and CDR2 ANQGSEA. The V segment lost 4 bases and the J segment 3 bases; nucleotides outside the gene matches: 8. The CDR3 covers 14 residues. The CDR3 nucleotides read TGCAGCGTTGTTGGTCTAGCGGGCGGCTACGAGCAGTACTTC. Protein sequence: CSVVGLAGGYEQYF.

The rearrangement joins TRBV5-1 to TRBJ2-1; D possibly corresponds to TRBD1 (5 bases). CDR3 length equals 13 residues. Germline CDR1 is SGHRS and CDR2 is YFSETQ. V dropped 0 bases and J dropped 7 bases, with 8 bases sitting between them. CDR3 protein: CASSLAGRNEQFF. DNA of the CDR3: TGCGCCAGCAGCTTGGCAGGGCGGAATGAGCAGTTCTTC.

The V and J genes are TRBV2 and TRBJ2-7, with D possibly matching TRBD1 (6 bases). The length of the CDR3 is 14 residues. Germline V CDR1 and CDR2: SNHLY, FYNNEI. V lost 8 bases to trimming and J lost 1 base, with 15 bases between them. The CDR3 DNA is TGTGCCAGCGTTAGGGGGTCCCCGTCCTACGAGCAGTACTTC. This encodes CASVRGSPSYEQYF. Drawing the rest from reference TRBV2 and TRBJ2-7, the complete variable domain is EPEVTQTPSHQVTQMGQEVILRCVPISNHLYFYWYRQILGQKVEFLVSFYNNEISEKSEIFDDQFSVERPDGSNFTLKIRSTKLEDSAMYFCASVRGSPSYEQYFGPGTRLTVT.